A selection of T cell receptor beta chains follows, all from one sample in a study of blood T cell repertoires in COVID-19. The data were produced by immunoSEQ multiplex PCR, yet TCRdb's version contains in-frame clones alone and is incomplete. The sample carries about 150,000 clones, 84% recorded once. The sample taken for sequencing was peripheral blood. The receptors were sampled from a man between 65 and 85 years old with acute or convalescent COVID-19. CDR3s include the opening cysteine and the closing phenylalanine or tryptophan. D genes are given only for firm matches. The size field is filled for only some rows; it gives once, few, many or a size class.

>once|TRBV6-5|13|-|TRBJ2-7
CAVGGDMTYEQYF
TGTGCCGTCGGGGGAGACATGACGTACGAGCAGTACTTC
>-|TRBV28|14|-|TRBJ2-1
CASREQGMGNEQFF
TGTGCCAGCAGAGAACAGGGAATGGGCAATGAGCAGTTCTTC
>-|TRBV20-1|14|TRBD1|TRBJ1-4
CSASFVQGNEKLFF
TGCAGTGCTAGTTTTGTACAGGGGAATGAAAAACTGTTTTTT
>-|TRBV10-3|13|TRBD1|TRBJ2-1
CAIRQGDYNEQFF
TGTGCCATCCGACAGGGCGATTACAATGAGCAGTTCTTC
>few|TRBV12-2|19|-|TRBJ1-5
CASRTRDRVVRFNNQPQHF
TGTGCAAGTCGCACACGGGACAGGGTAGTTAGATTTAACAATCAGCCCCAGCATTTT
>-|TRBV4-1|15|-|TRBJ1-1
CASSQEGAGSTEAFF
TGCGCCAGCAGCCAAGAGGGAGCGGGGTCCACTGAAGCTTTCTTT
>-|TRBV7-9|16|TRBD1|TRBJ1-2
CASSQKPGQPNYGYTF
TGTGCCAGCAGCCAGAAGCCGGGACAGCCTAACTATGGCTACACCTTC
>-|TRBV7-2|12|-|TRBJ1-2
CASSLTGIGYTF
TGTGCCAGCAGCTTAACAGGGATCGGCTACACCTTC
>-|TRBV5-4|17|-|TRBJ2-2
CASSLGGRGSQGGELFF
TGTGCCAGCAGCTTGGGGGGTCGGGGATCCCAAGGCGGGGAGCTGTTTTTT
>-|TRBV28|15|TRBD1|TRBJ1-5
CASIRGAYSNQPQHF
TGTGCCAGCATCAGGGGGGCATATAGCAATCAGCCCCAGCATTTT
>-|TRBV6-5|12|-|TRBJ1-3
CAGTSSGNTIYF
TGTGCCGGCACTAGCTCTGGAAACACCATATATTTT
>-|TRBV7-2|15|TRBD2|TRBJ2-1
CASSLVAGERNEQFF
TGTGCCAGCAGCTTAGTGGCGGGAGAAAGAAATGAGCAGTTCTTC
>once|TRBV5-1|14|-|TRBJ1-2
CASSLAGQHYGYTF
TGCGCCAGCAGCTTGGCCGGACAGCATTATGGCTACACCTTC
>-|TRBV5-1|13|TRBD2|TRBJ2-7
CASGSGNRREQYF
TGCGCCAGCGGTAGCGGGAACAGGAGGGAGCAGTACTTC
>-|TRBV6-5|14|-|TRBJ1-1
CASSATGTGTEAFF
TGTGCCAGCAGCGCCACAGGGACGGGCACTGAAGCTTTCTTT
>-|TRBV9|18|TRBD1|TRBJ1-4
CASSVGQGRTATNEKLFF
TGTGCCAGCAGCGTAGGACAGGGCCGAACCGCAACTAATGAAAAACTGTTTTTT
>once|TRBV5-1|14|TRBD1|TRBJ1-6
CASSPGTENSPLHF
TGCGCCAGCAGCCCGGGGACAGAGAATTCACCCCTCCACTTT